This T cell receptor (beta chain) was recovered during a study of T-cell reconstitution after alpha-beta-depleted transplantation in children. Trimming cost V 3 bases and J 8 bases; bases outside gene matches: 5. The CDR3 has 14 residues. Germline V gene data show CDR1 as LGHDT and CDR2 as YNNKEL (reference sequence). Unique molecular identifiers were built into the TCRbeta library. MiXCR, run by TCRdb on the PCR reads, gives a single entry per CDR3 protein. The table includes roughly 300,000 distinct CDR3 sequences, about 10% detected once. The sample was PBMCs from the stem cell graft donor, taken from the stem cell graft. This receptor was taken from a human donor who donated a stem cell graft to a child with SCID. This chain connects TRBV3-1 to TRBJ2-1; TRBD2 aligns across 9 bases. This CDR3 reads CASSQRGGTDEQFF. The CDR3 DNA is TGTGCCAGCAGCCAGCGGGGGGGCACCGATGAGCAGTTCTTC.